Below are 15 T cell receptor beta chains sequenced from a single sample in a study of T cell repertoires in cytomegalovirus infection. TCRdb re-analysed the reads in MiXCR, keeping a single row per CDR3 protein. This sample has some 50,000 distinct CDR3 sequences, with 20% to 25% found just once. No antigen is known for these receptors. The specimen comprised CD8+ T cells from cultured PBMCs, sampled from culture after CMV antigen stimulation. These receptor sequences come from a human donor in good health (CMV status not recorded). Some clones in this sample may be carry-over from other donors' samples.

This clonotype has just a few counts. The J gene is TRBJ2-2, the V gene TRBV6-1; D is possibly TRBD2 (5 bases). V was shortened by 6 bases and J by 5 bases, with 13 bases between the two germline ends. There are 14 residues in the CDR3. From germline, CDR1 is MNHNS and CDR2 SASEGT. The CDR3 DNA reads as TGTGCCAGCAGGCCCTCCGGGGAAACCGGGGAGCTGTTTTTT. Translated: CASRPSGETGELFF.

This clonotype has a handful of counts. The gene calls are TRBV28 and TRBJ2-1; D is ambiguous. Germline CDR1 and CDR2: MDHEN and SYDVKM. There are 15 residues in the CDR3. V was clipped by 3 bases and J by 4 bases, with 13 bases between them. As DNA, the CDR3 is TGTGCCAGCAGTTTTCGCCCTAGTGGATACAATGAGCAGTTCTTC. It codes for CASSFRPSGYNEQFF.

The V and J genes are TRBV7-2 and TRBJ2-1, with TRBD2 matching over 13 bases. Germline lookup yields CDR1 SGHTA and CDR2 FQGNSA. After removal of 5 bases from V and 8 bases from J, the junction contained 6 bases not matched to a gene. This CDR3 has 15 amino acids. The CDR3 loop reads CASSRGLAGVDEQFF. The CDR3, as DNA: TGTGCCAGCAGCCGCGGACTAGCGGGAGTCGATGAGCAGTTCTTC. The full variable domain, rest sourced from reference TRBV7-2 and TRBJ2-1, is GAGVSQSPSNKVTEKGKDVELRCDPISGHTALYWYRQSLGQGLEFLIYFQGNSAPDKSGLPSDRFSAERTGGSVSTLTIQRTQQEDSAVYLCASSRGLAGVDEQFFGPGTRLTVL.

The genes are TRBV7-2 and TRBJ2-3; 8 positions agree with TRBD2. The CDR3 extends over 14 amino acids. V was clipped by 7 bases and J by 6 bases; unmatched bases: 9. Germline V lookup: CDR1 SGHTA, CDR2 FQGNSA. The CDR3 spells CASTISGAIDTQYF. The CDR3 region has the DNA TGTGCCAGCACCATTAGCGGGGCGATTGATACGCAGTATTTT.

The rearrangement uses TRBV9 and TRBJ2-1; D may correspond to TRBD1 or TRBD2 (5 bases each). The ends were cut back, 7 bases at V and 10 bases at J, with 12 bases in the middle. Per germline, CDR1 SGDLS and CDR2 YYNGEE. This CDR3 spans 11 amino acids. Written as DNA, the CDR3 is TGTGCCAGCTCGAGGGGCGGGGAGCAGTTCTTC. Its protein is CASSRGGEQFF.

V is TRBV5-6 and J is TRBJ2-7, with D perhaps TRBD1 (6 bases). CDR1 SGHDT and CDR2 YYEEEE come from the germline V gene. Trimming pared 5 bases from V and 6 bases from J, leaving 12 bases between. CDR3 length: 12 residues. CDR3 nucleotides: TGTGCCAGCAGTTGGACAGAACGCGAGCAGTACTTC. It specifies CASSWTEREQYF.

This sequence joins TRBV11-2 and TRBJ2-7; possible D gene TRBD1, 5 bases. The germline V and J ends were trimmed by 3 bases and 2 bases, with 17 bases remaining between them. The CDR3 spans 16 residues. Germline loops: CDR1 SGHAT, CDR2 FQNNGV. The CDR3 region is CASSLKDKILAYEQYF. The CDR3 nucleotides read TGTGCCAGCAGCTTGAAGGACAAGATTCTCGCCTACGAGCAGTACTTC. The complete variable domain, with remaining parts taken from reference TRBV11-2 and TRBJ2-7, reads EAGVAQSPRYKIIEKRQSVAFWCNPISGHATLYWYQQILGQGPKLLIQFQNNGVVDDSQLPKDRFSAERLKGVDSTLKIQPAKLEDSAVYLCASSLKDKILAYEQYFGPGTRLTVT.

As for this clonotype: With a much larger clone just one base away, this may be a read error. This sequence joins TRBV5-1 and TRBJ2-3; D is uncertain. The CDR3 covers 12 residues. The germline CDR1 and CDR2 sequences are SGHRS and YFSETQ. The CDR3 DNA reads TGCGCCAGCATCTTGGCTGCAGATACGCAGTATTTT. Protein: CASILAADTQYF.

This clonotype was seen a few times. V and J are TRBV19 and TRBJ2-2; D is uncertain. The V gene lost 5 bases and the J gene lost 7 bases, with 11 bases spanning the gap. CDR1 is LNHDA, CDR2 SQIVND, per germline (reference sequence). The CDR3 consists of 13 residues. The chain's CDR3 is CASSQRSVGELFF. The CDR3 region has the DNA TGTGCCAGTAGTCAACGAAGTGTCGGGGAGCTGTTTTTT.

The chain's CDR3 is CASRTGVSNTGELFF. CDR3 bases: TGTGCCAGCAGGACAGGAGTATCGAACACCGGGGAGCTGTTTTTT. The chain joins TRBV12-3 or TRBV12-4 to TRBJ2-2; D is possibly TRBD1 (6 bases). Trimming removed 6 bases at V and 0 bases at J, with 11 bases between. The CDR3 has 15 amino acids.

V gene TRBV28 combines with J gene TRBJ1-2; a possible D gene is TRBD1 (5 bases). Germline CDR1 and CDR2: MDHEN and SYDVKM. Trimming took 1 base from V and 5 from J, leaving 20 bases between them. There are 17 residues in the CDR3. In nucleotides, the CDR3 is TGTGCCAGCAGTTTATCCCCTACGGGGCAGCCGGATTATGGCTACACCTTC. Translation gives CASSLSPTGQPDYGYTF.

This chain joins TRBV27 and TRBJ2-3; 14 nucleotides match TRBD2. J lost 6 bases, V lost 4 bases, and 6 bases had no gene match. CDR3 length: 16 residues. Germline V CDR1 and CDR2: MNHEY, SMNVEV (reference sequence). For the CDR3, the DNA is TGTGCCAGCAGTTCCGGGACTAGCGGGAGAACCGATACGCAGTATTTT. As protein: CASSSGTSGRTDTQYF.

This chain connects TRBV3-1 to TRBJ2-1, with D maybe TRBD2 (5 bases). V dropped 2 bases and J dropped 0 bases, with 23 bases sitting between them. Germline CDR1 LGHDT, CDR2 YNNKEL (reference sequence). The CDR3 runs to 20 residues. CDR3 DNA sequence: TGTGCCAGCAGCCAATCTAGAAGGGCTAGCCCGGTGGCCTCCTACAATGAGCAGTTCTTC. Amino acids: CASSQSRRASPVASYNEQFF.

The chain uses TRBV7-2 and TRBJ2-3; 14 nucleotides agree with TRBD2. The CDR3 runs 19 residues. V dropped 0 bases and J dropped 2; count of bases not matched to a gene: 7. CDR1 and CDR2 from the germline V gene are SGHTA and FQGNSA. CDR3 amino acids: CASSLATGLAGADTDTQYF. CDR3 DNA: TGTGCCAGCAGCTTAGCGACGGGACTAGCGGGGGCCGACACAGATACGCAGTATTTT.

This rearrangement joins TRBV7-6 to TRBJ2-1; TRBD2 aligns across 14 bases. This CDR3 is 16 amino acids long. The junction had 7 bases not matched to a gene; V was cut back by 5 bases and J by 7 bases. Germline V gives CDR1 SGHVS, CDR2 FNYEAQ. In DNA form, the CDR3 reads TGTGCCAGCAGCCGCGGGACTAGCGGGAGAAGGAATGAGCAGTTCTTC. Its translation is CASSRGTSGRRNEQFF.